Listed below are T cell receptor beta chains from one sample, sequenced in a study of shared clonotypes between healthy human individuals. Profiling relied on immunoSEQ multiplex PCR, and the TCRdb table lists in-frame clones only, not all of them. Here the sample spans roughly 2.2 million clones, about nine tenths being singletons. The sample taken for sequencing was naive CD4+ T cells from PBMCs. These receptors were taken from a man younger than 35 in good health. Some clones in this sample may be carry-over from other donors' samples. Both conserved end residues are part of each CDR3. D genes are given only for firm matches. Some rows have no size entry. The others give once, few or many, or a class for an expanded clone.

j_call clone_size v_call d_call cdr3_nt cdr3_aa
TRBJ2-7 NA TRBV28 NA TGTGCCAGCAGAGATTCAGGGAGCTCCTACGAGCAGTACTTC CASRDSGSSYEQYF
TRBJ2-5 NA TRBV5-1 TRBD1 TGCGCCAGCGCGGGACAGGGGGCAGAGACCCAGTACTTC CASAGQGAETQYF
TRBJ1-1 NA TRBV2 TRBD1 TGTGCCAGCAGGGGGAACAGGGGATACACTGAAGCTTTCTTT CASRGNRGYTEAFF
TRBJ1-1 NA TRBV7-2 NA TGTGCCAGCACCCGGGTACCGAACACTGAAGCTTTCTTT CASTRVPNTEAFF
TRBJ2-7 NA TRBV7-2 TRBD2 TGTGCCAGCAGCATTCTAGCGGGAGGGGACGAGCAGTACTTC CASSILAGGDEQYF
TRBJ1-2 NA TRBV5-4 NA TGTGCCAGCAGCCCCTCGGGTCGGGCGAACTATGGCTACACCTTC CASSPSGRANYGYTF
TRBJ2-7 NA TRBV19 TRBD1 TGTGCCAGTACACCGGGACAGGGCCTAGGCGAGCAGTACTTC CASTPGQGLGEQYF
TRBJ2-1 NA TRBV4-2 TRBD2 TGTGCCAGCAGCCAAGAGTCGGGCGGGAGTGGTAATGAGCAGTTCTTC CASSQESGGSGNEQFF
TRBJ2-3 NA TRBV28 TRBD2 TGTGCCAGCAGTTTTCGCGGGAGGGCCCCAGATACGCAGTATTTT CASSFRGRAPDTQYF
TRBJ2-5 NA TRBV5-1 TRBD1 TGCGCCAGCAGGACAGGGCGGGAGACCCAGTACTTC CASRTGRETQYF
TRBJ2-7 NA TRBV19 NA TGTGCCAGTAGTATTAGAGGGCCCTCCTACGAGCAGTACTTC CASSIRGPSYEQYF
TRBJ1-1 NA TRBV5-1 NA TGCGCCAGCAGCTTGGTACTGGGTGGGGGGGTGAACACTGAAGCTTTCTTT CASSLVLGGGVNTEAFF
TRBJ1-2 NA TRBV5-1 TRBD1 TGCGCCAGCAGGTCGGGACAGGGCAACTATGGCTACACCTTC CASRSGQGNYGYTF
TRBJ2-1 NA TRBV2 NA TGTGCCAGCAGTGAACGAGGGAGGTCCTACAATGAGCAGTTCTTC CASSERGRSYNEQFF
TRBJ2-1 NA TRBV25-1 NA TGTGCCAGCAGTCCGACACAGGGACCCGTCTACAATGAGCAGTTCTTC CASSPTQGPVYNEQFF
TRBJ1-2 NA TRBV18 NA TGTGCCAGCTCGCCCACAACCGGGACCTCTAGTTTGACCTATGGCTACACCTTC CASSPTTGTSSLTYGYTF
TRBJ1-6 NA TRBV28 NA TGTGCCAGCGGATCGGTCCCGGGGAATTCACCCCTCCACTTT CASGSVPGNSPLHF
TRBJ2-7 NA TRBV28 NA TGTGCCATCTCAGGGTGGCGGGGCGAGCAGTACTTC CAISGWRGEQYF
TRBJ2-2 NA TRBV7-9 TRBD2 TGTGCCAGCAGCTTACAGCTAGCGGGAGGCACCGGGGAGCTGTTTTTT CASSLQLAGGTGELFF
TRBJ2-7 NA TRBV28 TRBD1 TGTGCCAGCAGTTTCCTGGGACAGGGGTACTCCTACGAGCAGTACTTC CASSFLGQGYSYEQYF
TRBJ1-1 few TRBV4-2 NA TGTGCCAGCAGCCAGAGGGAGGGTCTCAACACTGAAGCTTTCTTT CASSQREGLNTEAFF
TRBJ1-3 NA TRBV7-2 NA TGTGCCAGCAGCTTAGCGCTAGGGACATTTGGAAACACCATATATTTT CASSLALGTFGNTIYF
TRBJ1-2 once TRBV28 TRBD1 TGTGCCAGCAGTTCCCAGACAGGGATTTATGGCTACACCTTC CASSSQTGIYGYTF
TRBJ2-7 NA TRBV5-4 NA TGTGCCAGCAGCACGGGACTGATCTCCTACGAGCAGTACTTC CASSTGLISYEQYF
TRBJ2-7 NA TRBV6-6 NA TGTGCCAGCAACATAGGGAGTCCTCGTTACGAGCAGTACTTC CASNIGSPRYEQYF
TRBJ2-7 NA TRBV7-8 NA TGTGCCAGCAGCTCTCGGGAGTTCCCTACTGAGCAGTACTTC CASSSREFPTEQYF
TRBJ2-7 NA TRBV6-6 NA TGTGCCAGCAGTTACTCGGGACGGGTGACCTACGAGCAGTACTTC CASSYSGRVTYEQYF
TRBJ1-3 NA TRBV7-2 NA TGTGCCAGCAGCCCACATACACCCACCTCTGGAAACACCATATATTTT CASSPHTPTSGNTIYF
TRBJ1-2 NA TRBV9 NA TGTGCCAGCAGCGTCACAAGCAACTATGGCTACACCTTC CASSVTSNYGYTF
TRBJ2-7 NA TRBV6-6 TRBD2 TGTGCCAGCTGGTTAGCGGGTACGAGCTCCTACGAGCAGTACTTC CASWLAGTSSYEQYF